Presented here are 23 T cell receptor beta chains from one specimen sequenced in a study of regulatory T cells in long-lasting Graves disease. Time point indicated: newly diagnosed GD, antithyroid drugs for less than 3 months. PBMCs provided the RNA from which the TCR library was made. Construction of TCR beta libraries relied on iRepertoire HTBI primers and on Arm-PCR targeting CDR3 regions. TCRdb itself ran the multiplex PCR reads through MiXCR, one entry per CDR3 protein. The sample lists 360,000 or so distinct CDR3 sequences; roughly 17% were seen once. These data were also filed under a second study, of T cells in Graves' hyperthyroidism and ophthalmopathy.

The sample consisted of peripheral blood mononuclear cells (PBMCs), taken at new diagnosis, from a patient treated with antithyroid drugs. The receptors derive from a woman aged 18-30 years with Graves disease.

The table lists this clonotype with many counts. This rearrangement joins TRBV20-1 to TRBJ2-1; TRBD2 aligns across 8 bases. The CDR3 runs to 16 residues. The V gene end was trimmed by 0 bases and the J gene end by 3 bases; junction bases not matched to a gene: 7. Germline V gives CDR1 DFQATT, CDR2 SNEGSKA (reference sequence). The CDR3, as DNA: TGCAGTGCTAGAGATCATAAAGCGGGAGTCTACAATGAGCAGTTCTTC. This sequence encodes CSARDHKAGVYNEQFF.

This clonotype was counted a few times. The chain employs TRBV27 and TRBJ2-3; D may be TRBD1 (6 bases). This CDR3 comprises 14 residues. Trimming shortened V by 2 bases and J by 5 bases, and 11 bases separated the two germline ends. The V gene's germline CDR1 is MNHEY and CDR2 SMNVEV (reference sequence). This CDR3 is CASSLNRVQDTQYF. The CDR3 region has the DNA TGTGCCAGCAGTTTAAACAGGGTTCAAGATACGCAGTATTTT.

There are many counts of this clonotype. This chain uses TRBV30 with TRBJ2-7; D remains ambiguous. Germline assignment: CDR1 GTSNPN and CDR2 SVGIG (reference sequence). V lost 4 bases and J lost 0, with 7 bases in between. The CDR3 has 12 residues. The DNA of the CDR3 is TGTGCCTGGACCCAAGGCTCCTACGAGCAGTACTTC. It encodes CAWTQGSYEQYF.

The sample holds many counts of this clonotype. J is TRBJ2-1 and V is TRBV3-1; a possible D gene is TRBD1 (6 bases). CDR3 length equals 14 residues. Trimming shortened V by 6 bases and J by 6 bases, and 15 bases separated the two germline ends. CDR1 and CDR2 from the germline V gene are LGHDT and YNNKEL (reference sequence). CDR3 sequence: CASSYRVGVNEQFF. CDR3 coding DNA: TGTGCCAGCAGTTACAGGGTAGGGGTCAATGAGCAGTTCTTC.

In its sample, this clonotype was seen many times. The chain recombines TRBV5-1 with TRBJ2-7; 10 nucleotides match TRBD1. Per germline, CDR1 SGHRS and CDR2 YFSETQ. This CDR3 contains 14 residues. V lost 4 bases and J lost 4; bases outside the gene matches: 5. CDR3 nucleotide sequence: TGCGCCAGCAGCCTCCCGGGACAGGGGTACGAGCAGTACTTC. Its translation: CASSLPGQGYEQYF.

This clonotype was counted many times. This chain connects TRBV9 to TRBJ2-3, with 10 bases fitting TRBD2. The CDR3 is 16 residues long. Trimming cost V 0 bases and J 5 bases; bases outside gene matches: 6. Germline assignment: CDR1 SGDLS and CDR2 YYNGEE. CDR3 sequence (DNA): TGTGCCAGCAGCGTAGGGGTAGCGGGAGGAGGAGATACGCAGTATTTT. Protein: CASSVGVAGGGDTQYF.

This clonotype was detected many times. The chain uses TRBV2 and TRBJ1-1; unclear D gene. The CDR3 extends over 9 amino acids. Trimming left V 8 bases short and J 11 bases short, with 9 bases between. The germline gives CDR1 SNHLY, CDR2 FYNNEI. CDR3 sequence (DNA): TGTGCCAGCGTAGAAGGGGCTTTCTTT. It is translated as CASVEGAFF.

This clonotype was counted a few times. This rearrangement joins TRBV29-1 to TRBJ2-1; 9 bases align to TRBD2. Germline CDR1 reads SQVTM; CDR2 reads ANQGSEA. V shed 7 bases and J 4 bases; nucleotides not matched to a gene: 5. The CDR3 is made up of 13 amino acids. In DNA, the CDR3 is TGCAGCGCGCGGGGGGGAGGGTACAATGAGCAGTTCTTC. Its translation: CSARGGGYNEQFF.

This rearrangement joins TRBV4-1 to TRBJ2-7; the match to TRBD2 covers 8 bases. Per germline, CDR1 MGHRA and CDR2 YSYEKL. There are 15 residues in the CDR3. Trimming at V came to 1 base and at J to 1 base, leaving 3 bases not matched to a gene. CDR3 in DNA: TGCGCCAGCAGCCAAGGTCCGGGGGGGTCCTACGAGCAGTACTTC. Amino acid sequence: CASSQGPGGSYEQYF.

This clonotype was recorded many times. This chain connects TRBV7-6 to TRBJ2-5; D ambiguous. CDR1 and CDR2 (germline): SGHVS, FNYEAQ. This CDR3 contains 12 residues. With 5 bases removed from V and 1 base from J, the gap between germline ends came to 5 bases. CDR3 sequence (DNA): TGTGCCAGCAGCACCCTCCAAGAGACCCAGTACTTC. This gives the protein CASSTLQETQYF.

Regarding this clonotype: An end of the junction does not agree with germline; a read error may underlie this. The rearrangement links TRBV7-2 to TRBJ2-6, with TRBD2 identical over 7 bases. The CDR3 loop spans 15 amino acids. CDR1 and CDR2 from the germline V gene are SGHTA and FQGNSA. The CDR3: CAISSTGGGANVLTF. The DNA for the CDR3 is TGTGCCATCAGCTCAACCGGGGGGGGGGCCAACGTCCTGACTTTC.

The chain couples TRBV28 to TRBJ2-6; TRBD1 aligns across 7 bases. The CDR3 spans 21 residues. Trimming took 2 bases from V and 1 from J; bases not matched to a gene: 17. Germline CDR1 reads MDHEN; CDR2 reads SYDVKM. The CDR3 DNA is TGTGCCAGCAGTTTAATCCGCCCGACAGGGTCCCCAAAGTCTGGGGCCAACGTCCTGACTTTC. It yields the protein CASSLIRPTGSPKSGANVLTF.

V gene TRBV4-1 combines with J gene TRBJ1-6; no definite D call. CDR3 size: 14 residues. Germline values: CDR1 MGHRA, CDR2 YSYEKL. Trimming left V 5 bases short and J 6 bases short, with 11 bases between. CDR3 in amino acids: CASSYRDLNSPLHF. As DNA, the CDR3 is TGCGCCAGCAGCTACCGAGACCTTAATTCACCCCTCCACTTT.

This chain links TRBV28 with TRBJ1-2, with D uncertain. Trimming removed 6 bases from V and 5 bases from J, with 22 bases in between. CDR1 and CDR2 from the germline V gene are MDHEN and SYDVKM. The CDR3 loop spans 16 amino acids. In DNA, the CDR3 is TGTGCCAGCAGCTCGTTTCCCCTCCCGGCGGCTTATGGCTACACCTTC. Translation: CASSSFPLPAAYGYTF.

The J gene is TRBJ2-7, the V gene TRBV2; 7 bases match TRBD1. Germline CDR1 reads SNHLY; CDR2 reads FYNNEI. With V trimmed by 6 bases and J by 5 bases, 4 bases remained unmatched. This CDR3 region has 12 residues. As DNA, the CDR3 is TGTGCCAGCAGGGACAGGACGGACGAGCAGTACTTC. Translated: CASRDRTDEQYF.

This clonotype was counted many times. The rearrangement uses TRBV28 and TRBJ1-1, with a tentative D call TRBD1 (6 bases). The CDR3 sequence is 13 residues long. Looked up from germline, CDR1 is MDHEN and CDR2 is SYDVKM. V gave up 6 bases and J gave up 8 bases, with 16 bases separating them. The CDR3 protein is CASSFSGAVEAFF. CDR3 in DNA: TGTGCCAGCAGCTTTTCGGGGGCAGTCGAAGCTTTCTTT.

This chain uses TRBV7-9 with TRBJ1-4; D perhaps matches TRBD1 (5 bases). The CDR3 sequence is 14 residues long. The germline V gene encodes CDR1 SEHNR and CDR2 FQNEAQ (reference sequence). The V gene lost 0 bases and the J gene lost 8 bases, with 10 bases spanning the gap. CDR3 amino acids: CASSLAQAGEKLFF. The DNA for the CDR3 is TGTGCCAGCAGCTTAGCACAGGCAGGGGAAAAACTGTTTTTT.

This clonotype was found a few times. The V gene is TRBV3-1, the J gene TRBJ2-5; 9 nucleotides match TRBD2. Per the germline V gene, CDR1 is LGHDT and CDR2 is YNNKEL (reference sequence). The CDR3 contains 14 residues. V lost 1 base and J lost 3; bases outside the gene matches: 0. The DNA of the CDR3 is TGTGCCAGCAGCCAAGGACTAGCGGAAGAGACCCAGTACTTC. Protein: CASSQGLAEETQYF.

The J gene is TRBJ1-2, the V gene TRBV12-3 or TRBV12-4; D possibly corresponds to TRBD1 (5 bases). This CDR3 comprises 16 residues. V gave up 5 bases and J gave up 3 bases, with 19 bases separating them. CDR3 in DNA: TGTGCCAGCAGTCCATATGGGACCGGGAAGGACTATGGCTACACCTTC. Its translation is CASSPYGTGKDYGYTF.

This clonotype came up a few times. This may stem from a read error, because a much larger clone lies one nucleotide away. CDR3 loop: CASSSPTLAGTQYF. The CDR3, as DNA: TGTGCCAGCAGCTCACCCACATTGGCAGGGACCCAGTACTTC. V gene TRBV11-2 combines with J gene TRBJ2-5; D is undetermined. V dropped 4 bases and J dropped 7 bases, with 16 bases sitting between them. This CDR3 region has 14 residues. CDR1 is SGHAT, CDR2 FQNNGV, per germline.

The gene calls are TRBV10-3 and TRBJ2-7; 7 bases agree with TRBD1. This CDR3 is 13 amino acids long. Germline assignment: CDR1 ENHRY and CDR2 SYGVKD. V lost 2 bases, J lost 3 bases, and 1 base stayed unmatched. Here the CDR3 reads CAISEGQDYEQYF. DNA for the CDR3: TGTGCCATCAGTGAGGGACAGGACTACGAGCAGTACTTC.

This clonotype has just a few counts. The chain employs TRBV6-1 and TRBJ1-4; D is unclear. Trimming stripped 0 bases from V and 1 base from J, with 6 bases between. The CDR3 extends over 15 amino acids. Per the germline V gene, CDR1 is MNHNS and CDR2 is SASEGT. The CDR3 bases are TGTGCCAGCAGTGAAGCTTGGAGAACTAATGAAAAACTGTTTTTT. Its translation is CASSEAWRTNEKLFF.

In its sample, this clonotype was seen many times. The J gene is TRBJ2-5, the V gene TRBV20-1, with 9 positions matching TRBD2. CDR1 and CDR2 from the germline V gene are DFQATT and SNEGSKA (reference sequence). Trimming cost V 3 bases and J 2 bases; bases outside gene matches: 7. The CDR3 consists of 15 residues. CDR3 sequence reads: CSASRLAGWQETQYF. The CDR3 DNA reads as TGCAGTGCTAGTAGGCTAGCGGGGTGGCAAGAGACCCAGTACTTC.